This T cell receptor beta chain was sequenced for a study of technical replicates of blood from a few donors. The CDR3 has 15 residues. Per the germline V gene, CDR1 is MNHNY and CDR2 is SVGAGI (reference sequence). Losses at the gene ends were 5 bases for V and 4 bases for J; bases not matched to a gene: 7. Libraries were prepared by immunoSEQ multiplex PCR; TCRdb keeps only in-frame clonotypes and omits some of them. In the table there are 55,000 to 85,000 clones, approximately 96% of which are singletons. This clonotype was obtained from a human donor in good health. The gene calls are TRBV6-6 and TRBJ1-3; 8 bases are a match to TRBD1. Sequencing input: T cells isolated from PBMCs. The CDR3 bases are TGTGCCAGCAGTACCCAGGGGGCGAAGGGAAACACCATATATTTT. This codes for CASSTQGAKGNTIYF.